A selection of T cell receptor beta chains follows, all from one sample in a study of lymphopenia after photon versus proton radiotherapy. Here immunoSEQ multiplex PCR was the method, and the copy in TCRdb shows in-frame clones only, minus some. The data show about 25,000 clones, roughly 89% seen once. The specimen was peripheral blood, collected from a patient treated with photon-based radiotherapy. The receptors stem from a man aged 50-60 years with gastric cancer. CDR3s include the opening cysteine and the closing phenylalanine or tryptophan. The order of the fields is clone size, J gene, V gene, D gene, CDR3 protein, CDR3 DNA. D genes are given only for firm matches. Rows may omit the clone size; those that give it use once, few, many or a size class.

clone_size: NA; j_call: TRBJ1-5; v_call: TRBV4-1; d_call: NA; cdr3_aa: CASSQDLGFFLPQHF; cdr3_nt: TGCGCCAGCAGCCAAGATCTAGGTTTTTTCTTGCCCCAGCATTTT
clone_size: NA; j_call: TRBJ2-5; v_call: TRBV2; d_call: NA; cdr3_aa: CASSEARETQYF; cdr3_nt: TGTGCCAGCAGTGAAGCGCGTGAGACCCAGTACTTC
clone_size: once; j_call: TRBJ2-6; v_call: TRBV7-9; d_call: NA; cdr3_aa: CASSFLEGAPGANVLTF; cdr3_nt: TGTGCCAGCAGCTTTTTGGAGGGGGCGCCTGGGGCCAACGTCCTGACTTTC
clone_size: NA; j_call: TRBJ2-7; v_call: TRBV5-1; d_call: TRBD1; cdr3_aa: CASSLLSQGAGEQYF; cdr3_nt: TGCGCCAGCAGCTTGTTATCCCAGGGGGCTGGCGAGCAGTACTTC
clone_size: NA; j_call: TRBJ2-3; v_call: TRBV5-1; d_call: TRBD2; cdr3_aa: CASSLDGTSADTQYF; cdr3_nt: TGCGCCAGCAGCTTAGATGGGACTAGCGCAGATACGCAGTATTTT
clone_size: NA; j_call: TRBJ2-5; v_call: TRBV5-6; d_call: TRBD2; cdr3_aa: CASSLASGGVWETQYF; cdr3_nt: TGTGCCAGCAGCTTGGCTAGCGGGGGGGTCTGGGAGACCCAGTACTTC
clone_size: NA; j_call: TRBJ2-1; v_call: TRBV27; d_call: TRBD2; cdr3_aa: CASNRVAGGSYNEQFF; cdr3_nt: TGTGCCAGCAACAGGGTAGCGGGGGGCTCCTACAATGAGCAGTTCTTC
clone_size: NA; j_call: TRBJ1-2; v_call: TRBV30; d_call: TRBD1; cdr3_aa: CAWSVSRTGGGYGYTF; cdr3_nt: TGTGCCTGGAGTGTATCCCGGACAGGGGGGGGGTATGGCTACACCTTC
clone_size: NA; j_call: TRBJ2-3; v_call: TRBV30; d_call: TRBD2; cdr3_aa: CAGGGLDTQYF; cdr3_nt: TGTGCCGGGGGGGGGTTAGATACGCAGTATTTT
clone_size: NA; j_call: TRBJ2-7; v_call: TRBV7-6; d_call: NA; cdr3_aa: CASSLDPGTPSYEQYF; cdr3_nt: TGTGCCAGCAGCTTAGACCCCGGGACACCCTCCTACGAGCAGTACTTC